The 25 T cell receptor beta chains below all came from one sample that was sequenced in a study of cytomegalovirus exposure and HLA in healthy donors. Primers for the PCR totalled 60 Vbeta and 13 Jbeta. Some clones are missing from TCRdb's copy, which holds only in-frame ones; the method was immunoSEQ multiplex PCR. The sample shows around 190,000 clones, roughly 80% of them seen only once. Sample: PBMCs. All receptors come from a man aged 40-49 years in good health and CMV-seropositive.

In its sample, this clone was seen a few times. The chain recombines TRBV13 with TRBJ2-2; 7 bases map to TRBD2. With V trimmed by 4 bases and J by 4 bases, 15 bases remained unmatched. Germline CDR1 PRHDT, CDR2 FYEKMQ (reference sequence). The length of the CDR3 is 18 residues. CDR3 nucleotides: TGTGCCAGCAGCTCCCTCCCGGGGGGTCCCTGGACCACCGGGGAGCTGTTTTTT. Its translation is CASSSLPGGPWTTGELFF.

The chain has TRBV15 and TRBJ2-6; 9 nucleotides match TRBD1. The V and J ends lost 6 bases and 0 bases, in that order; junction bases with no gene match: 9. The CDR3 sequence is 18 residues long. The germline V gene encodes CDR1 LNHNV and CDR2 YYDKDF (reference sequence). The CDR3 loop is CATSRMTGGFSGANVLTF. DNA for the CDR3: TGTGCCACCAGTCGGATGACAGGGGGTTTCTCTGGGGCCAACGTCCTGACTTTC.

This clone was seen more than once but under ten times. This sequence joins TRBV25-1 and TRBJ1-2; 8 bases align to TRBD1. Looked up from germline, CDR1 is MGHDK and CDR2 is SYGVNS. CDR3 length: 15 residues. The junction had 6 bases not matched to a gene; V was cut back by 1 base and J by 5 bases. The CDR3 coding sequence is TGTGCCAGCAGTGAATCACGGACAGGGATATATGGCTACACCTTC. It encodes CASSESRTGIYGYTF.

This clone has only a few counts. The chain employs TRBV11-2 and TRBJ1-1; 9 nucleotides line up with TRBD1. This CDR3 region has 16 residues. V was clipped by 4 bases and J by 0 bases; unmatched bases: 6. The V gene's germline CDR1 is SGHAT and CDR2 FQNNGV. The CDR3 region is CASSSIHRGLNTEAFF. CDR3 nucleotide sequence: TGTGCCAGCAGCTCCATCCACAGGGGGCTGAACACTGAAGCTTTCTTT. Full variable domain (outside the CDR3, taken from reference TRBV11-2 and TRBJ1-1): EAGVAQSPRYKIIEKRQSVAFWCNPISGHATLYWYQQILGQGPKLLIQFQNNGVVDDSQLPKDRFSAERLKGVDSTLKIQPAKLEDSAVYLCASSSIHRGLNTEAFFGQGTRLTVV.

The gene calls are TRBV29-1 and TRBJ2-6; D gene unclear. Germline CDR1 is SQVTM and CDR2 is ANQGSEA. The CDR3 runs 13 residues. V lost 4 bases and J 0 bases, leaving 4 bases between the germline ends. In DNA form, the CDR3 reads TGCAGCGTTGGTAGCTCTGGGGCCAACGTCCTGACTTTC. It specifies CSVGSSGANVLTF.

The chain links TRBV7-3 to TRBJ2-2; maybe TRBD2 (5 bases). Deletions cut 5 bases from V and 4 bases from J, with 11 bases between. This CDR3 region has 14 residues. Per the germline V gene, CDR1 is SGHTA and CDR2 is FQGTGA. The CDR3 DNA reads TGTGCCAGCAGCCCCCCAGAGGGCACCGGGGAGCTGTTTTTT. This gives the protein CASSPPEGTGELFF.

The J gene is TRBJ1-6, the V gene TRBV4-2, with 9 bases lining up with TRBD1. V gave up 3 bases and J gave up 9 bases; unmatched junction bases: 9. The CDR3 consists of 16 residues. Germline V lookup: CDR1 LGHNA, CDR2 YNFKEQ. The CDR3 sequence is CASSQHFRDRASPLHF. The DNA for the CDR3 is TGTGCCAGCAGCCAGCACTTCCGGGACAGGGCTTCACCCCTCCACTTT.

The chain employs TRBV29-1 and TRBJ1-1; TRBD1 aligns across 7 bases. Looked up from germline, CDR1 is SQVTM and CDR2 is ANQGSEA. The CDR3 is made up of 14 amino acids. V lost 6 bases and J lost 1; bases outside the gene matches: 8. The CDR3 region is CSVTGQAGNTEAFF. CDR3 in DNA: TGCAGCGTAACAGGACAGGCGGGGAACACTGAAGCTTTCTTT. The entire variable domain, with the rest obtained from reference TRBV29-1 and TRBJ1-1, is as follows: SAVISQKPSRDICQRGTSLTIQCQVDSQVTMMFWYRQQPGQSLTLIATANQGSEATYESGFVIDKFPISRPNLTFSTLTVSNMSPEDSSIYLCSVTGQAGNTEAFFGQGTRLTVV.

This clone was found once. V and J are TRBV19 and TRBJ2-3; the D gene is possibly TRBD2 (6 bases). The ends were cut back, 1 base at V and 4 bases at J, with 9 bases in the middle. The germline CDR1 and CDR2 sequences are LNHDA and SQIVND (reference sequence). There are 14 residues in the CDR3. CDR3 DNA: TGTGCCAGTAGTATAGTGGGGGGAGCAGATACGCAGTATTTT. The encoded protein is CASSIVGGADTQYF.

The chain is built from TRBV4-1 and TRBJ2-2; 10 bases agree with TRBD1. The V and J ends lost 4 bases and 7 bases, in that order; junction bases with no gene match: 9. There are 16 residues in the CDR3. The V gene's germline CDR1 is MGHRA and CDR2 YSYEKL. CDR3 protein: CASSRPGQGTIGELFF. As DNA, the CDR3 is TGCGCCAGCAGCCGCCCGGGACAGGGGACGATCGGGGAGCTGTTTTTT.

CDR3 nucleotides: TGTGCCAGCAGCTGGGACAGGAAGAACACCGGGGAGCTGTTTTTT. Translating gives CASSWDRKNTGELFF. The gene calls are TRBV7-9 and TRBJ2-2; 8 nucleotides match TRBD1. Per germline, CDR1 SEHNR and CDR2 FQNEAQ (reference sequence). The V segment lost 4 bases and the J segment 1 base; nucleotides outside the gene matches: 2. This CDR3 spans 15 amino acids.

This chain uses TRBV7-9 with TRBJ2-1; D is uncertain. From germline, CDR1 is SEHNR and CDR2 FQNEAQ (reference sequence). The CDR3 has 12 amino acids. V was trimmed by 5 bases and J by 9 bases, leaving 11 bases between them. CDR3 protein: CASSPLAVEQFF. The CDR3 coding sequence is TGTGCCAGCAGCCCTTTAGCTGTTGAGCAGTTCTTC.

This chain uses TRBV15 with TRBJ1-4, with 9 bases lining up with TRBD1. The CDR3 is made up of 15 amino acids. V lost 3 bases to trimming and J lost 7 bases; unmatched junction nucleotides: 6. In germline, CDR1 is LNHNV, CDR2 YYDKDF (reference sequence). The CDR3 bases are TGTGCCACCAGCAGTCCCGAGACAGGGGGTGAAAAACTGTTTTTT. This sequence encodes CATSSPETGGEKLFF.

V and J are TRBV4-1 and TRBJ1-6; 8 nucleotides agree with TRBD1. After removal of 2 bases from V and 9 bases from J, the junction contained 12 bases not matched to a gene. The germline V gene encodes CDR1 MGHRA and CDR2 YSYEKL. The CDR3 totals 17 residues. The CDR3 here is CASSQPRGQGSSSPLHF. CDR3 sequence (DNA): TGCGCCAGCAGCCAACCCAGAGGACAGGGAAGTAGTTCACCCCTCCACTTT.

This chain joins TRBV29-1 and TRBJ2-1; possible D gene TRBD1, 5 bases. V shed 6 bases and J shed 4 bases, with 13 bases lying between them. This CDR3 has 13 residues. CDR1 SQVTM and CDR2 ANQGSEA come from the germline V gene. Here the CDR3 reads CSVLTVLYNEQFF. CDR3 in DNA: TGCAGCGTGCTGACAGTCCTTTACAATGAGCAGTTCTTC.

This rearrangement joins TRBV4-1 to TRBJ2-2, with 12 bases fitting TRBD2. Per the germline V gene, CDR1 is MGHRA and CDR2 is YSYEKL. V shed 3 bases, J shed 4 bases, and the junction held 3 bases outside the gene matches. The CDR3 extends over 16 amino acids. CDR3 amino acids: CASSHGGLAGTGELFF. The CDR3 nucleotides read TGCGCCAGCAGCCACGGGGGACTAGCGGGCACCGGGGAGCTGTTTTTT.

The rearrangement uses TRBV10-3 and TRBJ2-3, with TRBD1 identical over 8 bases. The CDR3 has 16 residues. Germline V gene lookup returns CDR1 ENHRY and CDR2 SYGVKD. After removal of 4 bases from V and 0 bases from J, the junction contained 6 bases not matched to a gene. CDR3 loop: CAISGGQGRSTDTQYF. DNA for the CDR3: TGTGCCATCAGTGGAGGACAGGGCCGGAGCACAGATACGCAGTATTTT.

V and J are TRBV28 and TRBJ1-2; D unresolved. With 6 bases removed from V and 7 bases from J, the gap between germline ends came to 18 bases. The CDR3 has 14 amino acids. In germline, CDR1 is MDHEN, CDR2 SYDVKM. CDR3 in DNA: TGTGCCAGCAGCCCATTTCTAGTTGCAAGTGGCTACACCTTC. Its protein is CASSPFLVASGYTF.

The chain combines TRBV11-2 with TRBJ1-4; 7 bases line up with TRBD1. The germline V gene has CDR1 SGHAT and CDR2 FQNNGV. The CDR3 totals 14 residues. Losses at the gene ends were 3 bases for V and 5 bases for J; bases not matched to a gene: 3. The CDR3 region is CASSLGRGNEKLFF. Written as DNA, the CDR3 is TGTGCCAGCAGCTTGGGCAGGGGGAATGAAAAACTGTTTTTT.

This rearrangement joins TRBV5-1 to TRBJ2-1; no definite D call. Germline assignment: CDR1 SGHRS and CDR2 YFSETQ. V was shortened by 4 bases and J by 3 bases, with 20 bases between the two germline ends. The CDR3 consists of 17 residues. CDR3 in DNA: TGCGCCAGCAGCCCGGAAGGTGGGCTGCCCGACTACAATGAGCAGTTCTTC. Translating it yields CASSPEGGLPDYNEQFF.

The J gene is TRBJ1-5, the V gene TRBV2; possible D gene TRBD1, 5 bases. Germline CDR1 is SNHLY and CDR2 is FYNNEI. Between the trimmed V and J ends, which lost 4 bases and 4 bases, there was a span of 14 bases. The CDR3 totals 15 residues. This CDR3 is CASSGDTGENQPQHF. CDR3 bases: TGTGCCAGCAGTGGGGATACAGGTGAGAATCAGCCCCAGCATTTT.

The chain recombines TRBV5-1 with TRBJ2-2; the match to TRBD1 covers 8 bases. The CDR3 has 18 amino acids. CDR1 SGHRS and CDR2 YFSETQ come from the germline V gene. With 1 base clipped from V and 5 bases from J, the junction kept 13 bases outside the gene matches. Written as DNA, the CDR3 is TGCGCCAGCAGCTTGAGGGTTGTCGGACAGGGTCAAACCGGGGAGCTGTTTTTT. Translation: CASSLRVVGQGQTGELFF.

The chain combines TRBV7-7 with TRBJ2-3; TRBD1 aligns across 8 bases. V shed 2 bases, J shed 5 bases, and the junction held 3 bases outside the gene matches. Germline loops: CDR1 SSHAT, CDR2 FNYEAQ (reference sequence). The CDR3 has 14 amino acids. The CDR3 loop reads CASSLQGAGDTQYF. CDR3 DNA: TGTGCCAGCAGCTTACAGGGGGCTGGAGATACGCAGTATTTT.

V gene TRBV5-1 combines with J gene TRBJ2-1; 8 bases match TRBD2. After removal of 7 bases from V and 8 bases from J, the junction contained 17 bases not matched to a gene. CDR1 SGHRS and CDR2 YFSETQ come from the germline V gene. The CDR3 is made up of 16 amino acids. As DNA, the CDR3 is TGCGCCAGCCGGAGGGATACCAGCGGGAGTAGCGATGAGCAGTTCTTC. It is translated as CASRRDTSGSSDEQFF.

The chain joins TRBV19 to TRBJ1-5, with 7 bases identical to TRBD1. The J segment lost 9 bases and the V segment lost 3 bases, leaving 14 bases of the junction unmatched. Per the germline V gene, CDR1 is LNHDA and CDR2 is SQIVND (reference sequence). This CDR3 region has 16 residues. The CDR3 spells CASSIERGQKEPPQHF. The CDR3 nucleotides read TGTGCCAGTAGTATCGAAAGGGGACAGAAAGAACCGCCCCAGCATTTT.